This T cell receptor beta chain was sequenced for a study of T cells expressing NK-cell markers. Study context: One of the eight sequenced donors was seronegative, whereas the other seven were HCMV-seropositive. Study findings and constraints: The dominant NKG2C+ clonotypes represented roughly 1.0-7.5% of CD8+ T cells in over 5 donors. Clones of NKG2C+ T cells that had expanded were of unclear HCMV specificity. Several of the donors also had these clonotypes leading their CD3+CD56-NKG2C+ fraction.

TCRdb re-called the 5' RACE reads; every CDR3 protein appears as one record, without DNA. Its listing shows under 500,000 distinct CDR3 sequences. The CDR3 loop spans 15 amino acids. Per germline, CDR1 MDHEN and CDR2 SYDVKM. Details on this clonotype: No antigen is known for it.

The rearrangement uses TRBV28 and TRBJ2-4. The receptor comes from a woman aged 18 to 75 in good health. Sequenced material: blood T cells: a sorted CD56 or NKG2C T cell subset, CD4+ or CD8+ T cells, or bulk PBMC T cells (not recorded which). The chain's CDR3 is CASSLGLAAKNIQYF. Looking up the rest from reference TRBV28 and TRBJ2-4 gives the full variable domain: DVKVTQSSRYLVKRTGEKVFLECVQDMDHENMFWYRQDPGLGLRLIYFSYDVKMKEKGDIPEGYSVSREKKERFSLILESASTNQTSMYLCASSLGLAAKNIQYFGAGTRLSVL.